This TCR beta chain was identified in a study of shared clonotypes between healthy human individuals. Across several immunoSEQ plates, the genomic DNA of each subset was split evenly. Clones were sequenced by immunoSEQ multiplex PCR, and TCRdb holds only the in-frame ones, with some missing. The sample contains 1.6 million or so clones, 98% of which appear only once. The CD4+ fraction was divided into a CD45RA+ naive subset and a CD45RA-negative memory subset. V was cut by 0 bases and J by 2 bases, with 12 bases left in between. The CDR3 contains 15 residues. CDR1 is SGHRS and CDR2 is YFSETQ in the germline V gene.

This receptor was identified in a man aged 25-45 years in good health. The rearrangement links TRBV5-1 to TRBJ2-7; TRBD1 or TRBD2 may be the D gene (5 bases each). Input material: naive CD4+ T cells sorted from blood. Subset specified: CD45RA+ positively selected. The CDR3 nucleotides are TGCGCCAGCAGCTTGGTGAGGGGAGCGGCCTACGAGCAGTACTTC. Amino acids: CASSLVRGAAYEQYF.